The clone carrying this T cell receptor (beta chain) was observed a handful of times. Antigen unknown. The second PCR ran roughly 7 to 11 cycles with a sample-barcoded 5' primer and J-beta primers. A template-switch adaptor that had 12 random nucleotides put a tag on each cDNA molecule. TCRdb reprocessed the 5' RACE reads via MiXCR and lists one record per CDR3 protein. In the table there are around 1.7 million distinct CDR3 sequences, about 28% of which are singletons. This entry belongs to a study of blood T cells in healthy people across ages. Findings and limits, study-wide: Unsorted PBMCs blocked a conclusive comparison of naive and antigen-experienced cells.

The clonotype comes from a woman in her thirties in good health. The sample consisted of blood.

CDR3 in DNA: TGTGCCACCAGCAGAGATCTTACGGCTAGCGGGAGACCTTACGAGCAGTACTTC. Translation gives CATSRDLTASGRPYEQYF. The gene calls are TRBV15 and TRBJ2-7; 10 bases map to TRBD2. The CDR3 length is 18 residues. Germline CDR1 and CDR2: LNHNV and YYDKDF (reference sequence). V was pared by 0 bases and J by 4 bases, with 12 bases of the junction left unmatched.